What follows describes a single TCR beta chain. The CDR3 loop spans 17 amino acids. The junction had 7 bases not matched to a gene; V was cut back by 0 bases and J by 5 bases. CDR1 is LGHNA and CDR2 is YSLEER in the germline V gene. This record comes from a study of blood T cell repertoires in COVID-19. Here immunoSEQ multiplex PCR was the method, and the copy in TCRdb shows in-frame clones only, minus some. The sample has about 25,000 clones, approximately 88% seen once; the top ten hold roughly 9%. The sequenced sample consisted of peripheral blood. The gene calls are TRBV4-3 and TRBJ1-4; TRBD1 aligns across 9 bases. The origin of this receptor is a human donor with active COVID-19. The donor label of this sample is uncertain. CDR3 in DNA: TGCGCCAGCAGCCAAGATCGCTCGGGACAGGGAAATGAAAAACTGTTTTTT. Its translation: CASSQDRSGQGNEKLFF.